This T cell receptor (beta chain) came from a study of identical twins. Via MiXCR, TCRdb re-called the 5' RACE reads, giving one row per CDR3 protein. The sample shows approximately 300,000 distinct CDR3 sequences, 7.5% to 9.5% of them seen only once. This clonotype showed up many times. An end of the junction differs from the germline gene, which may be a read error. These data are also associated with another study on yellow fever vaccine responses in identical twins.

The sequenced material came from CD8+ T cells sorted from blood. This TCR derives from a woman aged 18 to 35 in good health.

CDR3 sequence (DNA): TGTGCCAGCAGCTCGGGCCTCTCCTACGAGCAGTACTTC. Protein product: CASSSGLSYEQYF. The chain employs TRBV5-1 and TRBJ2-7, with D uncertain. From germline, CDR1 is SGHRS and CDR2 YFSETQ. The CDR3 runs 13 residues.